The rows below give T cell receptor beta chains drawn from one sample of a study of CD8 T cells in ankylosing spondylitis. TCRdb processed the 5' RACE reads anew with MiXCR; each CDR3 protein has one entry. The sample has about 33,000 distinct CDR3 sequences; over 10% are singletons. Sample: synovial fluid, either unsorted or a sorted T cell fraction (not recorded which). The receptors derive from a male donor with ankylosing spondylitis. CDR3s include the opening cysteine and the closing phenylalanine or tryptophan. The order of the fields is clone size, V gene, CDR3 length, D gene, J gene, CDR3 DNA, CDR3 protein. A D gene is named only where the DNA matches it firmly. Not every row has a clone size; where given, it reads once, few, many or a size class.

clone_size: many; v_call: TRBV7-8; cdr3_length: 14; d_call: NA; j_call: TRBJ2-7; cdr3_nt: TGTGCCAGCAGCACCTCAGGGGGGGCCCTCGAGCAGTACTTC; cdr3_aa: CASSTSGGALEQYF
clone_size: few; v_call: TRBV24-1; cdr3_length: 13; d_call: TRBD1; j_call: TRBJ2-1; cdr3_nt: TGTGCCACGGGGACAGGGCGTTACAATGAGCAGTTCTTC; cdr3_aa: CATGTGRYNEQFF
clone_size: many; v_call: TRBV28; cdr3_length: 14; d_call: NA; j_call: TRBJ2-2; cdr3_nt: TGTGCCAGCAGTCTCCGACTGGAGACCGGGGAGCTGTTTTTT; cdr3_aa: CASSLRLETGELFF
clone_size: few; v_call: TRBV3-1; cdr3_length: 19; d_call: TRBD2; j_call: TRBJ2-1; cdr3_nt: TGTGCCAGCAGCCCAAACGGGACTAGCGGGAGGGTAAGGGGCAATGAGCAGTTCTTC; cdr3_aa: CASSPNGTSGRVRGNEQFF
clone_size: NA; v_call: TRBV7-2; cdr3_length: 15; d_call: TRBD1; j_call: TRBJ2-1; cdr3_nt: TGTGCCAGCAGCACCCGGACAGGAATATACAATGAGCAGTTCTTC; cdr3_aa: CASSTRTGIYNEQFF
clone_size: NA; v_call: TRBV27; cdr3_length: 15; d_call: NA; j_call: TRBJ2-2; cdr3_nt: TGTGCCAGCAGTACCCGCCAGAGGGGCCCCGGGGAGCTGTTTTTT; cdr3_aa: CASSTRQRGPGELFF
clone_size: medium-sized; v_call: TRBV6-2/TRBV6-3; cdr3_length: 14; d_call: NA; j_call: TRBJ1-5; cdr3_nt: TGTGCCAGCAGTTACGGGGCAGGGAATCAGCCCCAGCATTTT; cdr3_aa: CASSYGAGNQPQHF
clone_size: NA; v_call: TRBV7-3; cdr3_length: 12; d_call: NA; j_call: TRBJ2-7; cdr3_nt: TGTGCCAGCAGCTTATCTCGGCTCGAGCAGTACTTC; cdr3_aa: CASSLSRLEQYF
clone_size: NA; v_call: TRBV7-6; cdr3_length: 17; d_call: NA; j_call: TRBJ2-2; cdr3_nt: TGTGCCAGCAGCTACCCCTCAGTAGCGGCTAACACCGGGGAGCTGTTTTTT; cdr3_aa: CASSYPSVAANTGELFF
clone_size: many; v_call: TRBV2; cdr3_length: 16; d_call: NA; j_call: TRBJ2-3; cdr3_nt: TGTGCCAGCAGTGAAAAATTGTCTAGAGACACAGATACGCAGTATTTT; cdr3_aa: CASSEKLSRDTDTQYF
clone_size: few; v_call: TRBV5-6; cdr3_length: 15; d_call: TRBD2; j_call: TRBJ2-1; cdr3_nt: TGTGCCAGCAGCTTAGCGGGAGGAGGGAGCAATGAGCAGTTCTTC; cdr3_aa: CASSLAGGGSNEQFF
clone_size: NA; v_call: TRBV27; cdr3_length: 18; d_call: NA; j_call: TRBJ1-1; cdr3_nt: TGTGCCAGCAGTTTACAGAGGGCAGAAAATGGGATGAACACTGAAGCTTTCTTT; cdr3_aa: CASSLQRAENGMNTEAFF
clone_size: many; v_call: TRBV4-2; cdr3_length: 16; d_call: NA; j_call: TRBJ2-7; cdr3_nt: TGTGCCAGCAGCCAAGATCGTTGGGAGAAGGCTGGAGAGCAGTACTTC; cdr3_aa: CASSQDRWEKAGEQYF
clone_size: few; v_call: TRBV7-9; cdr3_length: 13; d_call: NA; j_call: TRBJ2-1; cdr3_nt: TGTGCCAGCAGCTTGGAAGGCGGGGCGGCCGAATTCTTC; cdr3_aa: CASSLEGGAAEFF
clone_size: NA; v_call: TRBV4-1; cdr3_length: 15; d_call: NA; j_call: TRBJ1-5; cdr3_nt: TGCGCCAGCAGCCAAGATCAGGGGCGCGCTCAGCCCCAGCATTTT; cdr3_aa: CASSQDQGRAQPQHF
clone_size: NA; v_call: TRBV12-3/TRBV12-4; cdr3_length: 12; d_call: NA; j_call: TRBJ2-6; cdr3_nt: TGTGCCAGCCTAACCGGGGCCAACGTCCTGACTTTC; cdr3_aa: CASLTGANVLTF
clone_size: many; v_call: TRBV12-3/TRBV12-4; cdr3_length: 13; d_call: NA; j_call: TRBJ2-3; cdr3_nt: TGTGCCAGCAGTTGGGCAGCGGGAGATACGCAGTATTTT; cdr3_aa: CASSWAAGDTQYF
clone_size: many; v_call: TRBV4-3; cdr3_length: 15; d_call: TRBD1; j_call: TRBJ1-5; cdr3_nt: TGCGCCAGCAGCCAAGAAGGGACAGGGCGGTCAATTCAGCATTTT; cdr3_aa: CASSQEGTGRSIQHF
clone_size: many; v_call: TRBV20-1; cdr3_length: 16; d_call: NA; j_call: TRBJ2-1; cdr3_nt: TGCAGTGCTAGACCCAGGCGGGACAGCTCCTACAATGAGCAGTTCTTC; cdr3_aa: CSARPRRDSSYNEQFF
clone_size: NA; v_call: TRBV6-5; cdr3_length: 13; d_call: NA; j_call: TRBJ1-1; cdr3_nt: TGTGCCAGCAGTTATACGGAGAACACTGAAGCTTTCTTT; cdr3_aa: CASSYTENTEAFF
clone_size: many; v_call: TRBV6-5; cdr3_length: 15; d_call: NA; j_call: TRBJ1-1; cdr3_nt: TGTGCCAGCAGTTACCTTGGGGGGACTCGAACTGAAGCTTTCTTT; cdr3_aa: CASSYLGGTRTEAFF
clone_size: few; v_call: TRBV13; cdr3_length: 16; d_call: NA; j_call: TRBJ2-7; cdr3_nt: TGTGCCAGCAGCTTAGAGGGGGATATGACCTCCTACGAGCAGTACTTC; cdr3_aa: CASSLEGDMTSYEQYF
clone_size: many; v_call: TRBV2; cdr3_length: 15; d_call: TRBD1; j_call: TRBJ2-1; cdr3_nt: TGTGCCAGCAGAATGGGACAGGGGATGGTCGATGAGCAGTTCTTC; cdr3_aa: CASRMGQGMVDEQFF
clone_size: few; v_call: TRBV6-5; cdr3_length: 15; d_call: NA; j_call: TRBJ2-3; cdr3_nt: TGTGCCAGCAGTTACTCGCTCCGAACCACAGATACGCAGTATTTT; cdr3_aa: CASSYSLRTTDTQYF
clone_size: few; v_call: TRBV3-1; cdr3_length: 15; d_call: TRBD1; j_call: TRBJ1-5; cdr3_nt: TGTGCCAGCAGCCAACGCAGGGGGAGCAATCAGCCCCAGCATTTT; cdr3_aa: CASSQRRGSNQPQHF
clone_size: NA; v_call: TRBV11-3; cdr3_length: 13; d_call: NA; j_call: TRBJ2-1; cdr3_nt: TGTGCCAGCAGCTTAGCTCAGGGTGGTGAGCAGTTCTTC; cdr3_aa: CASSLAQGGEQFF
clone_size: NA; v_call: TRBV4-3; cdr3_length: 16; d_call: TRBD1; j_call: TRBJ2-7; cdr3_nt: TGCGCCAGCAGCCAAGATGAGGGGACAGGGGGTGACGAGCAGTACTTC; cdr3_aa: CASSQDEGTGGDEQYF
clone_size: NA; v_call: TRBV20-1; cdr3_length: 13; d_call: NA; j_call: TRBJ2-7; cdr3_nt: TGCAGTGCTGAGGAGTCCCTCTCCTACGAGCAGTACTTC; cdr3_aa: CSAEESLSYEQYF
clone_size: NA; v_call: TRBV6-2/TRBV6-3; cdr3_length: 13; d_call: NA; j_call: TRBJ2-5; cdr3_nt: TGTGCCAGCAGTACCGCCTGGCAAGAGACCCAGTACTTC; cdr3_aa: CASSTAWQETQYF
clone_size: few; v_call: TRBV4-2; cdr3_length: 15; d_call: TRBD2; j_call: TRBJ2-7; cdr3_nt: TGTGCCAGCAGCCAAGGGCTAGCGGGAGACTACGAGCAGTACTTC; cdr3_aa: CASSQGLAGDYEQYF
clone_size: NA; v_call: TRBV24-1; cdr3_length: 12; d_call: NA; j_call: TRBJ1-2; cdr3_nt: TGTGCCACCAGTGATTCGACAGGTGGCTACACCTTC; cdr3_aa: CATSDSTGGYTF
clone_size: NA; v_call: TRBV27; cdr3_length: 14; d_call: NA; j_call: TRBJ2-5; cdr3_nt: TGTGCCAGCAGTCCCCGCGAGTTTGGCGGGACCCAGTACTTC; cdr3_aa: CASSPREFGGTQYF
clone_size: NA; v_call: TRBV4-1; cdr3_length: 16; d_call: NA; j_call: TRBJ2-1; cdr3_nt: TGCGCCAGCAGCCAACTGGGTGGTTCCTCCTACAATGAGCAGTTCTTC; cdr3_aa: CASSQLGGSSYNEQFF
clone_size: many; v_call: TRBV6-2/TRBV6-3; cdr3_length: 13; d_call: NA; j_call: TRBJ2-3; cdr3_nt: TGTGCCAGCAGCCAACGGGACACAGATACGCAGTATTTT; cdr3_aa: CASSQRDTDTQYF
clone_size: many; v_call: TRBV11-3; cdr3_length: 14; d_call: NA; j_call: TRBJ2-5; cdr3_nt: TGTGCCAGCAGCTTTACTAGGTACCAAGAGACCCAGTACTTC; cdr3_aa: CASSFTRYQETQYF
clone_size: NA; v_call: TRBV21-1; cdr3_length: 17; d_call: NA; j_call: TRBJ1-4; cdr3_nt: TGTGCCAGCAGGGAACAAGAGGGGCCGCCTGAAAATGAAAAACTGTTTTTT; cdr3_aa: CASREQEGPPENEKLFF
clone_size: NA; v_call: TRBV5-6; cdr3_length: 15; d_call: TRBD2; j_call: TRBJ2-7; cdr3_nt: TGTGCCAGCAGCTGCAGAGCGGGGGACCCCTACGAGCAGTACTTC; cdr3_aa: CASSCRAGDPYEQYF
clone_size: many; v_call: TRBV5-6; cdr3_length: 14; d_call: TRBD1; j_call: TRBJ1-1; cdr3_nt: TGTGCCAGCAGCTTTGGGGACAGGGGAAAAGCGGCTTTCTTT; cdr3_aa: CASSFGDRGKAAFF
clone_size: NA; v_call: TRBV5-1; cdr3_length: 14; d_call: NA; j_call: TRBJ2-7; cdr3_nt: TGCGCCAGCAGCTTTCACAGGGAGCCCTACGAGCAGTACTTC; cdr3_aa: CASSFHREPYEQYF
clone_size: few; v_call: TRBV5-5; cdr3_length: 16; d_call: NA; j_call: TRBJ1-1; cdr3_nt: TGTGCCAGCAGCTTTTCAGGGATAAGGGTGAACACTGAAGCTTTCTTT; cdr3_aa: CASSFSGIRVNTEAFF
clone_size: large; v_call: TRBV6-5; cdr3_length: 13; d_call: TRBD2; j_call: TRBJ2-7; cdr3_nt: TGTGCCAGTTCTAGCGGCCTCCGAGGAGAGCAGTACTTC; cdr3_aa: CASSSGLRGEQYF
clone_size: few; v_call: TRBV10-1; cdr3_length: 14; d_call: NA; j_call: TRBJ1-2; cdr3_nt: TGCGCCAGCAGTGAGTCAAACTCGGGCTATGGCTACACCTTC; cdr3_aa: CASSESNSGYGYTF
clone_size: few; v_call: TRBV29-1; cdr3_length: 15; d_call: TRBD2; j_call: TRBJ2-1; cdr3_nt: TGCAGCCTGGGCGGGGGTTCGAGCTCCTACAATGAGCAGTTCTTC; cdr3_aa: CSLGGGSSSYNEQFF
clone_size: NA; v_call: TRBV5-6; cdr3_length: 14; d_call: NA; j_call: TRBJ2-7; cdr3_nt: TGTGCCAGCAGCTTGGTACAAGCCTCCTACGAGCAGTACTTC; cdr3_aa: CASSLVQASYEQYF
clone_size: NA; v_call: TRBV7-9; cdr3_length: 14; d_call: NA; j_call: TRBJ2-1; cdr3_nt: TGTGCCAGCAGCATACTAGTCCCCGGAAATGAGCAGTTCTTC; cdr3_aa: CASSILVPGNEQFF
clone_size: NA; v_call: TRBV7-6; cdr3_length: 21; d_call: NA; j_call: TRBJ2-3; cdr3_nt: TGTGCCAGCAGCTACCACCACCCCTGGTCAGGGCTTTTTAACGTCACAGATACGCAGTATTTT; cdr3_aa: CASSYHHPWSGLFNVTDTQYF
clone_size: few; v_call: TRBV4-3; cdr3_length: 18; d_call: NA; j_call: TRBJ2-3; cdr3_nt: TGCGCCAGCAGCACGCGGAGCGTGGGCAACGCAGGCACAGATACGCAGTATTTT; cdr3_aa: CASSTRSVGNAGTDTQYF
clone_size: many; v_call: TRBV12-3/TRBV12-4; cdr3_length: 12; d_call: NA; j_call: TRBJ2-5; cdr3_nt: TGTGCCAGCAGTTACTCCAAGGGGACCCAGTACTTC; cdr3_aa: CASSYSKGTQYF
clone_size: few; v_call: TRBV4-3; cdr3_length: 16; d_call: TRBD2; j_call: TRBJ2-1; cdr3_nt: TGCGCCAGCAGCCAGGGAGTAGCGGGGGGCTACAATGAGCAGTTCTTC; cdr3_aa: CASSQGVAGGYNEQFF
clone_size: few; v_call: TRBV5-1; cdr3_length: 17; d_call: NA; j_call: TRBJ1-1; cdr3_nt: TGCGCCAGCAGCTTGCCGACAGGTGCGTTTGAGAACACTGAAGCTTTCTTT; cdr3_aa: CASSLPTGAFENTEAFF
clone_size: NA; v_call: TRBV2; cdr3_length: 13; d_call: TRBD1; j_call: TRBJ2-7; cdr3_nt: TGTGCCAGCACCCTGACAGGGTTTTACGAGCAGTACTTC; cdr3_aa: CASTLTGFYEQYF
clone_size: NA; v_call: TRBV5-4; cdr3_length: 13; d_call: TRBD1; j_call: TRBJ1-1; cdr3_nt: TGTGCCAGCAGTCACAACAGGGGCACTGAAGCTTTCTTT; cdr3_aa: CASSHNRGTEAFF
clone_size: few; v_call: TRBV19; cdr3_length: 15; d_call: NA; j_call: TRBJ2-2; cdr3_nt: TGTGCCAGTAGTCTCCTGGCAGTGTGGACCGGGGAGCTGTTTTTT; cdr3_aa: CASSLLAVWTGELFF
clone_size: NA; v_call: TRBV12-3/TRBV12-4; cdr3_length: 15; d_call: NA; j_call: TRBJ2-4; cdr3_nt: TGTGCCAGCAGTTTAGCGCCCAGCGCCAAAAACATTCAGTACTTC; cdr3_aa: CASSLAPSAKNIQYF
clone_size: NA; v_call: TRBV7-9; cdr3_length: 11; d_call: NA; j_call: TRBJ2-7; cdr3_nt: TGTGCCAGCAGGAGCGTAACCGAGCAGTACTTC; cdr3_aa: CASRSVTEQYF
clone_size: NA; v_call: TRBV13; cdr3_length: 13; d_call: NA; j_call: TRBJ2-7; cdr3_nt: TGTGCCAGCAGCTTAGGACTCTCCTCGGGGCAGTACTTC; cdr3_aa: CASSLGLSSGQYF
clone_size: many; v_call: TRBV5-5; cdr3_length: 12; d_call: NA; j_call: TRBJ1-1; cdr3_nt: TGTGCCAGCAGCTTGGGTACCACTGAAGCTTTCTTT; cdr3_aa: CASSLGTTEAFF
clone_size: NA; v_call: TRBV6-4; cdr3_length: 15; d_call: TRBD1; j_call: TRBJ1-2; cdr3_nt: TGTGCCAGCAGTGAGGGACAGGGACATATCAATGGCTACACCTTC; cdr3_aa: CASSEGQGHINGYTF
clone_size: many; v_call: TRBV4-3; cdr3_length: 16; d_call: NA; j_call: TRBJ1-2; cdr3_nt: TGCGCCAGCAGCCAAGATGGTCAACCCGTCGGGTATGGCTACACCTTC; cdr3_aa: CASSQDGQPVGYGYTF